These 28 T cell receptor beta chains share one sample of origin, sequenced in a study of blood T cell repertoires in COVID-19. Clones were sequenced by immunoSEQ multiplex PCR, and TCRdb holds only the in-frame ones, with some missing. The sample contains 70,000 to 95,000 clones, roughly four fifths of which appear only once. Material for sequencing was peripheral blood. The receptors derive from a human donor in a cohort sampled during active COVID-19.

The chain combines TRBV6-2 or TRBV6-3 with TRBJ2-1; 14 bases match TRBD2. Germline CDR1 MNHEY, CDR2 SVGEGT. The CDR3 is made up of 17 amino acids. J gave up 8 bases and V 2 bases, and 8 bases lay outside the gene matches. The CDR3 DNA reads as TGTGCCAGCAGTTACCTACGGACTAGCGGGGGGCTGGATGAGCAGTTCTTC. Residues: CASSYLRTSGGLDEQFF.

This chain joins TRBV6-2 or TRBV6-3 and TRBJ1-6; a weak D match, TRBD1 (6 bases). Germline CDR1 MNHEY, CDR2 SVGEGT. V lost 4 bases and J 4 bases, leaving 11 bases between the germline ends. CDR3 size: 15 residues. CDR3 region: CASSSGTHYNSPLHF. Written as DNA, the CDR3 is TGTGCCAGCAGTTCCGGGACACATTATAATTCACCCCTCCACTTT.

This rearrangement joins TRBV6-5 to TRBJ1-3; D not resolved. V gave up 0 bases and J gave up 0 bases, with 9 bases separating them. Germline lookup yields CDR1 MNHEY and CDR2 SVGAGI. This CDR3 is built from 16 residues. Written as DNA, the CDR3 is TGTGCCAGCAGTTACTCAAGACTAGACTCTGGAAACACCATATATTTT. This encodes CASSYSRLDSGNTIYF.

Here the CDR3 reads CASSENSYGYTF. The CDR3 DNA reads as TGTGCCAGCAGTGAAAACAGCTATGGCTACACCTTC. V is TRBV6-1 and J is TRBJ1-2; D call uncertain. Germline V gene sequence: CDR1 MNHNS, CDR2 SASEGT. The V and J ends lost 2 bases and 4 bases respectively, with 5 bases between them. CDR3 length: 12 residues.

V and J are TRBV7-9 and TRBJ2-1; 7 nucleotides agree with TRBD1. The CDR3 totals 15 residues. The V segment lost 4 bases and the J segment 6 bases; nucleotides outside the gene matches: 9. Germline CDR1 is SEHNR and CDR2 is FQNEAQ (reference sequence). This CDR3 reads CASSSVVAGGNEQFF. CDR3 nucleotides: TGTGCCAGCAGCTCCGTGGTTGCAGGGGGCAATGAGCAGTTCTTC.

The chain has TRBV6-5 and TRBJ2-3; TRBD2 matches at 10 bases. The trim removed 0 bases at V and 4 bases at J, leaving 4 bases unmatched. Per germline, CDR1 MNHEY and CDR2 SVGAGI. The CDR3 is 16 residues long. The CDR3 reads CASSYSKLAGPDTQYF. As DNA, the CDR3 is TGTGCCAGCAGTTACTCGAAACTAGCGGGGCCAGATACGCAGTATTTT.

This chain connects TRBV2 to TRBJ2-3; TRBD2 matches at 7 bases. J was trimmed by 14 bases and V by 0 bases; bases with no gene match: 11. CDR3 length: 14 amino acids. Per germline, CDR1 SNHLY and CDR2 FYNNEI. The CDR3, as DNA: TGTGCCAGCAGTGAAGCCCTAGCTAGCGGCGTAAGGTATTTT. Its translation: CASSEALASGVRYF.

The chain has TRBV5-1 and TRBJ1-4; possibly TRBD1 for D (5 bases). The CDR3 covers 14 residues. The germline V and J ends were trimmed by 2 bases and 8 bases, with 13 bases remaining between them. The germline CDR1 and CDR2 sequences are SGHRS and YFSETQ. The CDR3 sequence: CASSFHGADEKLFF. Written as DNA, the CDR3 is TGCGCCAGCAGCTTTCATGGGGCGGACGAAAAACTGTTTTTT.

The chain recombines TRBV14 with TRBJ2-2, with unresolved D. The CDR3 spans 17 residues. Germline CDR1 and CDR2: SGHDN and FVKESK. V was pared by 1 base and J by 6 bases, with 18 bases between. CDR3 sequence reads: CASSQGVFSSAAGELFF. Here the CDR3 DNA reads TGTGCCAGCAGCCAAGGGGTTTTTAGCTCGGCTGCCGGGGAGCTGTTTTTT.

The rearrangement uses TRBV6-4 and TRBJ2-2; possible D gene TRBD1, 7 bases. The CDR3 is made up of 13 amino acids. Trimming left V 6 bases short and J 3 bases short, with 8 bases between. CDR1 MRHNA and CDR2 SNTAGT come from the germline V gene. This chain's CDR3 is CASSRGDTGELFF. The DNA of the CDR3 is TGTGCCAGCAGCAGGGGGGACACCGGGGAGCTGTTTTTT.

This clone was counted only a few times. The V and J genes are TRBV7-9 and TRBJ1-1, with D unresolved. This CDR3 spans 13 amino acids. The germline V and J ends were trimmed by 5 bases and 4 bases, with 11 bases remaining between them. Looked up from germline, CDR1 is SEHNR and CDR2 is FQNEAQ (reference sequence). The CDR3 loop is CASSRTRGTEAFF. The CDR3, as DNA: TGTGCCAGCAGCCGGACTCGGGGCACTGAAGCTTTCTTT.

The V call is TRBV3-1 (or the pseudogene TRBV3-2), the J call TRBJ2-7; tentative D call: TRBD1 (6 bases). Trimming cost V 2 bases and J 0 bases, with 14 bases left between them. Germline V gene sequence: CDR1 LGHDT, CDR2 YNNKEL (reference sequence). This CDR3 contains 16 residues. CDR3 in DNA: TGTGCCAGCAGCCAATTCGGGACACTAAGCTCCTACGAGCAGTACTTC. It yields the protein CASSQFGTLSSYEQYF.

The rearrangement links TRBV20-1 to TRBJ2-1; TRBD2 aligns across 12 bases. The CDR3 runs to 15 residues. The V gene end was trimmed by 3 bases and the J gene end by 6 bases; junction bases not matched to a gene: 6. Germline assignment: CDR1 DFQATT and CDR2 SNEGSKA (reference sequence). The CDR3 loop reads CSASRTSGVGNEQFF. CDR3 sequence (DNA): TGCAGTGCTAGTCGGACTAGCGGGGTCGGCAATGAGCAGTTCTTC.

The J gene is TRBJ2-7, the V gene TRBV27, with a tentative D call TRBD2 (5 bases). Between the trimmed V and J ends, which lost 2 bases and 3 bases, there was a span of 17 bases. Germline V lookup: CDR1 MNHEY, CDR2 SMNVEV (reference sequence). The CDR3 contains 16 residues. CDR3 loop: CASSLARGGVYYEQYF. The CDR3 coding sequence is TGTGCCAGCAGTTTAGCACGGGGTGGTGTATACTACGAGCAGTACTTC.

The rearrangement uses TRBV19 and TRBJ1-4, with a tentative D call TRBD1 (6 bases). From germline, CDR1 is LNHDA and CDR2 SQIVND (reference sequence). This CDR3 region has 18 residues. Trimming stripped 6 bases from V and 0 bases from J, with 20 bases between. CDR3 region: CASRITTGSTSTNEKLFF. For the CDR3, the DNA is TGTGCCAGTAGGATAACGACAGGAAGCACATCAACTAATGAAAAACTGTTTTTT.

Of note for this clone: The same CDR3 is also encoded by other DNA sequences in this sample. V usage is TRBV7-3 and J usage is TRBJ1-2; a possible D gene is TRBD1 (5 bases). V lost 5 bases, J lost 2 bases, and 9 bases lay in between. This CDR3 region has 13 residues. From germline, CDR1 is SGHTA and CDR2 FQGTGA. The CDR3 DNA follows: TGTGCCAGCAGCCCAGACAGAAACTATGGCTACACCTTC. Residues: CASSPDRNYGYTF.

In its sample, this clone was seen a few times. The DNA of the CDR3 is TGTGCCAGCAGCTTATTAACAGGAGTTAAGGCCGGGGAGCTGTTTTTT. The encoded protein is CASSLLTGVKAGELFF. The genes are TRBV7-2 and TRBJ2-2; a weak D match, TRBD1 (5 bases). The CDR3 contains 16 residues. The V end was cut by 2 bases, the J end by 6 bases, with 16 bases between. Germline CDR1 reads SGHTA; CDR2 reads FQGNSA.

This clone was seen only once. CDR3 coding DNA: TGCGCCAGCAGCTCAGGGGGGTCCTACAATGAGCAGTTCTTC. Its translation is CASSSGGSYNEQFF. The J gene is TRBJ2-1, the V gene TRBV10-1; tentatively, D is TRBD1 (7 bases). Germline V lookup: CDR1 WNHNN, CDR2 SYGVQD (reference sequence). The CDR3 length is 14 residues. V lost 6 bases, J lost 1 base, and 10 bases lay in between.

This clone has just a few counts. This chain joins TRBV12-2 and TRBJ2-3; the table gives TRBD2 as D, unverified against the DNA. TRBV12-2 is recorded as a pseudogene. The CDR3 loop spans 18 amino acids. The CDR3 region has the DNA TGTGCAAGTCGCTTAGGGACTAGCGGGGGCTTAATCACAGATACGCAGTATTTT. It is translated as CASRLGTSGGLITDTQYF.

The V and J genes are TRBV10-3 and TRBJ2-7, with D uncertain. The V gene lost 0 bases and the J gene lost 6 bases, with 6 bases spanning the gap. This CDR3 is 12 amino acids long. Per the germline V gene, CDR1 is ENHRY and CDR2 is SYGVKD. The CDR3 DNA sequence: TGTGCCATCAGTGAGTCGATCGGCGAGCAGTACTTC. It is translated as CAISESIGEQYF.

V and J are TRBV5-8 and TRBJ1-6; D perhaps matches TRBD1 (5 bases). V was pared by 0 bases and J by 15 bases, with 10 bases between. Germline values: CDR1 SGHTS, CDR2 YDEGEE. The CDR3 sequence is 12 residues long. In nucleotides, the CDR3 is TGTGCCAGCAGCTTGGTTGGGGGGTTCCTCCACTTT. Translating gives CASSLVGGFLHF.

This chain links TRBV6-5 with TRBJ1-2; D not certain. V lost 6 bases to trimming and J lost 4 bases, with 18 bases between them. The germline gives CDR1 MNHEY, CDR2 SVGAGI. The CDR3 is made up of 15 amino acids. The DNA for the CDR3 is TGTGCCAGCAGCCCGAGGGCGGGTAGCCTCTATGGCTACACCTTC. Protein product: CASSPRAGSLYGYTF.

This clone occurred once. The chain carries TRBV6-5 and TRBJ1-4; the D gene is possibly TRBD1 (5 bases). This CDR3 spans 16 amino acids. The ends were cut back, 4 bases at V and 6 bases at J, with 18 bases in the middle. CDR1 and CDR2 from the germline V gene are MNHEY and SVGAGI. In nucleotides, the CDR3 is TGTGCCAGCAGTTCCCCAGGCGCCGCGGGGGATGAAAAACTGTTTTTT. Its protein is CASSSPGAAGDEKLFF.

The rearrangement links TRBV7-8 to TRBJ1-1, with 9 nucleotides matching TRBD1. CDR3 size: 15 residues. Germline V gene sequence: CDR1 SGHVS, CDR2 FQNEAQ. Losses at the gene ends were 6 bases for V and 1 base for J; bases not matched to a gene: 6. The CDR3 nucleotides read TGTGCCAGCAGGCAGGACAGGGGTCGGAACACTGAAGCTTTCTTT. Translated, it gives CASRQDRGRNTEAFF.

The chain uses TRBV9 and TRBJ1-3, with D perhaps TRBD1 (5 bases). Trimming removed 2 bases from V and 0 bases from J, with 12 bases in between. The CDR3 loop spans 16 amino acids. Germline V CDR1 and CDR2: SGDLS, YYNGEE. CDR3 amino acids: CASSVWGTASGNTIYF. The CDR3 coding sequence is TGTGCCAGCAGCGTTTGGGGGACTGCCTCTGGAAACACCATATATTTT.

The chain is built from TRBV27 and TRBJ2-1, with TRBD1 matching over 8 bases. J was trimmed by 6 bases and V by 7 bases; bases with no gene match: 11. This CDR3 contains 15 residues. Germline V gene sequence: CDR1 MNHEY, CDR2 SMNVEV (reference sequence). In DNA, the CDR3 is TGTGCCAGCACTTCGACCAGGGGGCGAGTCAATGAGCAGTTCTTC. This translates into CASTSTRGRVNEQFF.

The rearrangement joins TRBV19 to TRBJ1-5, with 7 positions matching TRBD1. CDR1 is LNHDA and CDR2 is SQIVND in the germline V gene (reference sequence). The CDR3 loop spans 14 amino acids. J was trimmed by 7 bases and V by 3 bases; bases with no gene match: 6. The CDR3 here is CASSIGQGGQPQHF. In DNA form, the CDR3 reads TGTGCCAGTAGTATTGGTCAGGGGGGACAGCCCCAGCATTTT.

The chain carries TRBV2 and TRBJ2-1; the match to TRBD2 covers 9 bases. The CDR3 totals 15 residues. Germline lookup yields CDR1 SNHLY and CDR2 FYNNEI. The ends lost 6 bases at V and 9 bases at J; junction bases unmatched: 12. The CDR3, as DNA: TGTGCCAGCAGATCCTCAGCGGGGGGCACGAGTGAGCAGTTCTTC. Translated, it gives CASRSSAGGTSEQFF.